The clone carrying this TCR beta chain has more than one count but fewer than ten. This record belongs to a study of T-cell reconstitution after alpha-beta-depleted transplantation in children. The CDR3 covers 13 residues. Germline V gene lookup returns CDR1 SGHAT and CDR2 FQNNGV. Deletions cut 1 base from V and 4 bases from J, with 8 bases between. Unique molecular identifiers were incorporated into the prepared TCRbeta library. TCRdb fed the PCR reads into MiXCR, producing one record per CDR3 protein. The sample comprises tens of thousands of distinct CDR3 sequences, roughly 45% of which are singletons, and 98% rests with the top ten.

The starting material was PBMCs, mostly from graft donor cells, obtained 360 days after TCRalphabeta/CD19-depleted stem cell transplant. This clonotype was sampled from a male patient between 5 and 17 years old who had a stem cell transplant for acute lymphoblastic leukemia, so the T cells may come from the graft donor. The J gene is TRBJ2-7, the V gene TRBV11-2; no reliable D call. CDR3 in amino acids: CASSLGTGYEQYF. In DNA form, the CDR3 reads TGTGCCAGCAGCTTAGGAACCGGGTACGAGCAGTACTTC.